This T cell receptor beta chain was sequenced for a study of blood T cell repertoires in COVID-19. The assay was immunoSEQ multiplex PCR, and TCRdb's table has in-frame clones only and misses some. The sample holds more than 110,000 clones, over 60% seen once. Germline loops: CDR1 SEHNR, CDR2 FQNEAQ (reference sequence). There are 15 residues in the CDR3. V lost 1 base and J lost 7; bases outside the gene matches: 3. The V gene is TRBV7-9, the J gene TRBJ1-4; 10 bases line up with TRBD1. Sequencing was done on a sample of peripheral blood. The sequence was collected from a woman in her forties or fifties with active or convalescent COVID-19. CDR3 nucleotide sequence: TGTGCCAGCAGCTTAGGACAGGGGGCGGGTGAAAAACTGTTTTTT. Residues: CASSLGQGAGEKLFF. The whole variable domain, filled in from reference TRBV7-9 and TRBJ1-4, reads DTGVSQNPRHKITKRGQNVTFRCDPISEHNRLYWYRQTLGQGPEFLTYFQNEAQLEKSRLLSDRFSAERPKGSFSTLEIQRTEQGDSAMYLCASSLGQGAGEKLFFGSGTQLSVL.